The present T cell receptor (beta chain) was sequenced within a study of CD8 T cells in ankylosing spondylitis. A single record per CDR3 protein comes from TCRdb applying MiXCR to the 5' RACE reads. The sample has more than 300,000 distinct CDR3 sequences; roughly 10% are singletons. On this clonotype: Its antigen is still unknown.

Regarding the study as a whole: As reported, disease-linked clones showed significant enrichment in matched ankylosing spondylitis synovial fluid.

CDR3 length: 20 residues. The V gene end was trimmed by 0 bases and the J gene end by 5 bases; junction bases not matched to a gene: 13. Germline values: CDR1 SGHAT, CDR2 FQNNGV. This chain links TRBV11-2 with TRBJ2-6; TRBD2 matches 10 bases. Sequences were obtained from blood, either unsorted or a sorted T cell fraction (not recorded which). The clonotype was recovered from a female donor with ankylosing spondylitis or in good health (not recorded which). Here the CDR3 DNA reads TGTGCCAGCAGCTTAGACGTGGGAGCGGGAGGGCCGATAAGGGCCAACGTCCTGACTTTC. As protein: CASSLDVGAGGPIRANVLTF. The full variable domain, in which reference TRBV11-2 and TRBJ2-6 provide the parts outside the CDR3, is EAGVAQSPRYKIIEKRQSVAFWCNPISGHATLYWYQQILGQGPKLLIQFQNNGVVDDSQLPKDRFSAERLKGVDSTLKIQPAKLEDSAVYLCASSLDVGAGGPIRANVLTFGAGSRLTVL.